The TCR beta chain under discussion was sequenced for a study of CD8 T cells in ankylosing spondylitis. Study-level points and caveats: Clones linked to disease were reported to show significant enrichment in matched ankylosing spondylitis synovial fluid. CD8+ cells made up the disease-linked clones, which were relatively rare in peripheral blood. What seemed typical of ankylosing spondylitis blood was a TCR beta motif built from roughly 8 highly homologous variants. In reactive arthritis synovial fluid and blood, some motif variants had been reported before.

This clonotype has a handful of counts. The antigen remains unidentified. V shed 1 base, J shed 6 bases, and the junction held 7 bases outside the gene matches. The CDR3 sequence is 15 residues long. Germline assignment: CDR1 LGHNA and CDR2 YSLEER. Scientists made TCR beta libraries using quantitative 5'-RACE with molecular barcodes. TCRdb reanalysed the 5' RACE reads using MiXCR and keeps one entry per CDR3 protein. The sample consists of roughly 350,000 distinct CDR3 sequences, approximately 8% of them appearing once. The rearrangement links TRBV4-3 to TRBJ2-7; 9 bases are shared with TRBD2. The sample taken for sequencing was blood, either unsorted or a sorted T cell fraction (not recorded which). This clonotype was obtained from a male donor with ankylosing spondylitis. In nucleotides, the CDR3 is TGCGCCAGCAGCCAAGTAGCGGGAGTCGGGGGCGAGCAGTACTTC. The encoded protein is CASSQVAGVGGEQYF.